Presented here are 6 T cell receptor beta chains from one specimen sequenced in a study of cytomegalovirus exposure and HLA in healthy donors. The PCR was carried out with 60 Vbeta primers and 13 Jbeta primers. Only in-frame clones appear in the TCRdb table, and some are missing; sequencing was by immunoSEQ multiplex PCR. Of under 150,000 clones listed, roughly two thirds are singletons. The sample was PBMCs. Receptors originate from a man aged 18 to 30 in good health and CMV-seropositive.

This chain uses TRBV6-1 with TRBJ1-6, with 11 nucleotides matching TRBD1. CDR1 and CDR2 from the germline V gene are MNHNS and SASEGT. The CDR3 is 17 amino acids. V shed 3 bases and J 8 bases; nucleotides not matched to a gene: 9. CDR3 nucleotides: TGTGCCAGCAGTGACGGGACAGGGGGTCTCCGACATTCACCCCTCCACTTT. As protein: CASSDGTGGLRHSPLHF.

The chain is built from TRBV9 and TRBJ1-6; 7 bases fit TRBD1. The CDR3 sequence is 17 residues long. V lost 4 bases to trimming and J lost 4 bases; unmatched junction nucleotides: 11. Germline loops: CDR1 SGDLS, CDR2 YYNGEE. The CDR3 bases are TGTGCCAGCAGCCCGGTCCCAGGGGGTTCGTATAATTCACCCCTCCACTTT. Amino acids: CASSPVPGGSYNSPLHF.

This chain joins TRBV5-1 and TRBJ2-2, with D possibly matching TRBD1 (6 bases). In germline, CDR1 is SGHRS, CDR2 YFSETQ. V was clipped by 0 bases and J by 6 bases, with 12 bases between them. The CDR3 is made up of 15 amino acids. Here the CDR3 DNA reads TGCGCCAGCAGCTTGGATGGGGGCGCCCCCGGGGAGCTGTTTTTT. Residues: CASSLDGGAPGELFF.

The chain joins TRBV2 to TRBJ1-4; TRBD1 matches at 11 bases. Germline-derived CDR1 and CDR2 are SNHLY and FYNNEI. This CDR3 is built from 19 residues. Trimming removed 6 bases from V and 10 bases from J; junction bases left unmatched: 22. Here the CDR3 reads CASSQSRDRGNWNGRKLFF. For the CDR3, the DNA is TGTGCCAGCAGCCAAAGCCGGGACAGGGGGAACTGGAACGGTAGAAAACTGTTTTTT.

The genes are TRBV5-6 and TRBJ2-7; possibly TRBD1 for D (6 bases). Germline V gene sequence: CDR1 SGHDT, CDR2 YYEEEE. Trimming stripped 2 bases from V and 6 bases from J, with 9 bases between. The CDR3 runs to 12 residues. CDR3 sequence (DNA): TGTGCCAGCAGCTTTGGGGGCCTCGAGCAGTACGTC. The encoded protein is CASSFGGLEQYV.

V and J are TRBV9 and TRBJ1-2; D possibly corresponds to TRBD1 (6 bases). V gave up 0 bases and J gave up 2 bases, with 11 bases separating them. Germline V gene sequence: CDR1 SGDLS, CDR2 YYNGEE. This CDR3 has 15 amino acids. The CDR3 DNA is TGTGCCAGCAGCGTAGAACAGGGTAGCAACTATGGCTACACCTTC. Its protein product is CASSVEQGSNYGYTF.